These 26 T cell receptor beta chains were all obtained from the same sample, sequenced in a study of identical twins. MiXCR was run by TCRdb on the 5' RACE reads, yielding one entry per CDR3 protein. The sample records about 720,000 distinct CDR3 sequences, over 8.5% being singletons. This sample was also put to use in a study of yellow fever vaccine responses in identical twins.

The sample comprised PBMCs. These receptors originate from a woman aged 18 to 35 in good health.

This clonotype was seen ten or more times. This sequence joins TRBV29-1 and TRBJ2-1; tentatively, D is TRBD1 (5 bases). Between the trimmed V and J ends, which lost 7 bases and 3 bases, there was a span of 19 bases. This CDR3 is built from 15 residues. Germline loops: CDR1 SQVTM, CDR2 ANQGSEA. CDR3 DNA sequence: TGCAGCGGCGACCAGATAGAGACAGACTACAATGAGCAGTTCTTC. Protein: CSGDQIETDYNEQFF.

This clonotype was seen at least ten times. The chain links TRBV4-2 to TRBJ2-5; 7 nucleotides align to TRBD1. The junction had 7 bases not matched to a gene; V was cut back by 0 bases and J by 3 bases. Germline V CDR1 and CDR2: LGHNA, YNFKEQ. The length of the CDR3 is 16 residues. In DNA form, the CDR3 reads TGTGCCAGCAGCCAAGAGGGAGTGGACAGGAAAGAGACCCAGTACTTC. This encodes CASSQEGVDRKETQYF.

The rearrangement links TRBV11-3 to TRBJ2-7; D perhaps matches TRBD2 (6 bases). This CDR3 is built from 16 residues. V was shortened by 4 bases and J by 5 bases, with 21 bases between the two germline ends. In germline, CDR1 is SGHNT, CDR2 YENEEA. CDR3 DNA: TGTGCCAGCAGCTCCCGCTCCACGGGAGTGGAACACGAGCAGTACTTC. The encoded protein is CASSSRSTGVEHEQYF.

This clonotype has a handful of counts. Here the CDR3 DNA reads TGTGCCAGCAGCTTGCTACCCCTAGCGGGAGAACTCAAGTTCTTC. Protein product: CASSLLPLAGELKFF. The chain has TRBV7-2 and TRBJ2-1, with 10 bases matching TRBD2. Germline lookup yields CDR1 SGHTA and CDR2 FQGNSA. V was clipped by 3 bases and J by 14 bases; unmatched bases: 13. The CDR3 is 15 residues long.

This sequence joins TRBV30 and TRBJ2-2; 16 bases agree with TRBD2. CDR1 and CDR2 from the germline V gene are GTSNPN and SVGIG (reference sequence). This CDR3 has 18 amino acids. The J segment lost 0 bases and the V segment lost 4 bases, leaving 5 bases of the junction unmatched. Written as DNA, the CDR3 is TGTGCCTGGAATCGGGGACTAGCGGGAGGGTCGAACACCGGGGAGCTGTTTTTT. Translation: CAWNRGLAGGSNTGELFF.

The chain combines TRBV20-1 with TRBJ2-7; possibly TRBD1 or TRBD2 for D (5 bases each). The CDR3 sequence is 14 residues long. Germline CDR1 is DFQATT and CDR2 is SNEGSKA (reference sequence). V was trimmed by 0 bases and J by 6 bases, leaving 15 bases between them. The CDR3 reads CSARDLGVPAEQYF. In DNA form, the CDR3 reads TGCAGTGCTAGAGATCTGGGGGTACCCGCCGAGCAGTACTTC.

This clonotype was found a few times. V usage is TRBV5-1 and J usage is TRBJ2-5; TRBD2 aligns across 7 bases. The CDR3 spans 15 residues. Germline V gene lookup returns CDR1 SGHRS and CDR2 YFSETQ. The V segment lost 0 bases and the J segment 5 bases; nucleotides outside the gene matches: 7. For the CDR3, the DNA is TGCGCCAGCAGCTTGGCTGGGAGCGGGGTCGAGACCCAGTACTTC. Its translation is CASSLAGSGVETQYF.

This chain uses TRBV4-1 with TRBJ2-3; 14 positions match TRBD2. V shed 8 bases, J shed 1 base, and the junction held 17 bases outside the gene matches. This CDR3 spans 20 amino acids. CDR1 is MGHRA and CDR2 is YSYEKL in the germline V gene. DNA of the CDR3: TGCGCCAGCCAACCCACTCCGGGACTAGCGGGAGTTAAGGGCACAGATACGCAGTATTTT. Amino acid sequence: CASQPTPGLAGVKGTDTQYF.

This clonotype was detected many times. The chain is built from TRBV12-3 or TRBV12-4 and TRBJ1-5; D gene ambiguous. Trimming took off 2 bases at V and 0 bases at J, with 11 bases between the two ends. This CDR3 region has 16 residues. CDR3 in DNA: TGTGCCAGCAGTTTATTCAACAGCAATAGCAATCAGCCCCAGCATTTT. Translating gives CASSLFNSNSNQPQHF.

The chain has TRBV15 and TRBJ2-1; D remains unclear. Germline assignment: CDR1 LNHNV and CDR2 YYDKDF (reference sequence). Between the trimmed V and J ends, which lost 0 bases and 9 bases, there was a span of 15 bases. This CDR3 has 15 residues. CDR3 in amino acids: CATSRETVRVGEQFF. CDR3 DNA: TGTGCCACCAGCAGAGAAACCGTAAGGGTGGGTGAGCAGTTCTTC.

The chain combines TRBV6-2 or TRBV6-3 with TRBJ2-2, with 13 bases fitting TRBD2. V was clipped by 6 bases and J by 4 bases; unmatched bases: 8. The length of the CDR3 is 17 residues. Germline V gene lookup returns CDR1 MNHEY and CDR2 SVGEGT. CDR3 DNA sequence: TGTGCCAGCAGAGATTCGGGACTAGCGGGGACCACCGGGGAGCTGTTTTTT. Encoded protein: CASRDSGLAGTTGELFF.

CDR3 sequence: CASSRGGLAGEYYEQYF. In DNA, the CDR3 is TGTGCCAGCAGCCGTGGGGGGCTAGCGGGAGAATACTACGAGCAGTACTTC. The chain joins TRBV7-9 to TRBJ2-7; TRBD2 matches at 10 bases. This CDR3 comprises 17 residues. Trimming at V came to 5 bases and at J to 3 bases, leaving 13 bases not matched to a gene. The V gene's germline CDR1 is SEHNR and CDR2 FQNEAQ (reference sequence).

This clonotype was detected only a few times. This sequence joins TRBV15 and TRBJ1-1; no clear D. The germline CDR1 and CDR2 sequences are LNHNV and YYDKDF (reference sequence). This CDR3 contains 14 residues. Trimming removed 5 bases at V and 7 bases at J, with 17 bases between. The chain's CDR3 is CATSPRQPSGEAFF. Written as DNA, the CDR3 is TGTGCCACCAGCCCGCGACAACCCTCGGGTGAAGCTTTCTTT.

The chain has TRBV21-1 and TRBJ1-5; the table's TRBD1 call for D was not verified on the DNA. TRBV21-1 is a documented pseudogene. CDR3 length: 21 residues. This CDR3 is CASSNDMVGAGEALSNQPQHF. The CDR3 DNA is TGTGCCAGCAGCAACGATATGGTAGGGGCAGGGGAGGCCCTTAGCAATCAGCCCCAGCATTTT.

This rearrangement joins TRBV9 to TRBJ2-4, with a possible D match to TRBD1 (5 bases). Trimming pared 4 bases from V and 0 bases from J, leaving 20 bases between. From germline, CDR1 is SGDLS and CDR2 YYNGEE. This CDR3 is 18 amino acids long. The CDR3 DNA is TGTGCCAGCAGCCCTGGGGATAAGGGGCCTATAGCCAAAAACATTCAGTACTTC. Its protein is CASSPGDKGPIAKNIQYF.

This clonotype was detected a few times. V is TRBV7-9 and J is TRBJ2-1; possible D gene TRBD2, 5 bases. The germline V and J ends were trimmed by 5 bases and 2 bases, with 19 bases remaining between them. Germline V gene lookup returns CDR1 SEHNR and CDR2 FQNEAQ (reference sequence). This CDR3 region has 17 residues. In DNA, the CDR3 is TGTGCCAGCAGCCCTCCGACCCGGGGTATTGCCTACAATGAGCAGTTCTTC. Protein product: CASSPPTRGIAYNEQFF.

As DNA, the CDR3 is TGTGCCAGCAGCCGAATTGGAAGAGGGCACATGAACACTGAAGCTTTCTTT. It encodes CASSRIGRGHMNTEAFF. This chain uses TRBV7-2 with TRBJ1-1; D uncertain. Trimming cost V 5 bases and J 0 bases, with 19 bases left between them. Germline V lookup: CDR1 SGHTA, CDR2 FQGNSA. The length of the CDR3 is 17 residues.

This clonotype was picked up many times. This sequence joins TRBV12-3 or TRBV12-4 and TRBJ1-2, with 12 bases aligning to TRBD1. The junction had 6 bases not matched to a gene; V was cut back by 5 bases and J by 5 bases. The CDR3 has 15 residues. CDR3 region: CASSPGQGAGYGYTF. Here the CDR3 DNA reads TGTGCCAGCAGTCCGGGACAGGGGGCGGGTTATGGCTACACCTTC.

The table lists this clonotype with many counts. The rearrangement links TRBV28 to TRBJ1-4; TRBD1 agrees at 8 bases. Germline V gene data show CDR1 as MDHEN and CDR2 as SYDVKM. The V gene end was trimmed by 4 bases and the J gene end by 4 bases; junction bases not matched to a gene: 5. The CDR3 extends over 15 amino acids. The CDR3 here is CASSSNRGFNEKLFF. CDR3 DNA: TGTGCCAGCAGTTCAAACAGGGGGTTTAATGAAAAACTGTTTTTT.

This clonotype was seen repeatedly, ten times or more. The chain combines TRBV6-5 with TRBJ1-2; D might be TRBD1 (5 bases). Germline CDR1 and CDR2: MNHEY and SVGAGI. The CDR3 is made up of 16 amino acids. V shed 2 bases and J shed 8 bases, with 21 bases lying between them. This CDR3 reads CASSYPLREGDRGYTF. CDR3 sequence (DNA): TGTGCCAGCAGTTACCCCCTCCGGGAAGGGGATCGGGGCTACACCTTC.

The V and J genes are TRBV11-2 and TRBJ2-3; D may be TRBD1 (6 bases). Germline V CDR1 and CDR2: SGHAT, FQNNGV. Trimming cost V 0 bases and J 2 bases, with 9 bases left between them. The CDR3 spans 15 residues. The CDR3 region is CASSLEKGVTDTQYF. In nucleotides, the CDR3 is TGTGCCAGCAGCTTAGAAAAGGGGGTCACAGATACGCAGTATTTT.

This clonotype showed up just a few times. This chain links TRBV20-1 with TRBJ2-3; TRBD2 is a possible D gene (5 bases). Trimming took 1 base from V and 2 from J, leaving 16 bases between them. Germline CDR1 DFQATT, CDR2 SNEGSKA (reference sequence). The CDR3 has 16 amino acids. CDR3 protein: CSARVSRAGVTDTQYF. Written as DNA, the CDR3 is TGCAGTGCTAGAGTTTCCCGGGCGGGCGTCACAGATACGCAGTATTTT.

The rearrangement uses TRBV10-1 and TRBJ2-4; no firm D call. The V gene's germline CDR1 is WNHNN and CDR2 SYGVQD (reference sequence). V gave up 7 bases and J gave up 0 bases, with 13 bases separating them. This CDR3 spans 15 amino acids. CDR3 DNA: TGCGCCAGCATCGGCCTGATTATAGCCAAAAACATTCAGTACTTC. Amino acids: CASIGLIIAKNIQYF.

This clonotype has just a few counts. The chain is built from TRBV3-1 and TRBJ2-7; 14 bases map to TRBD2. Trimming at V came to 2 bases and at J to 11 bases, leaving 11 bases not matched to a gene. CDR3 length: 16 amino acids. The germline V gene encodes CDR1 LGHDT and CDR2 YNNKEL (reference sequence). The CDR3 nucleotides read TGTGCCAGCAGCCAACTCCCGGGACTAGCGGGAGCATCTAAGTACTTC. Encoded protein: CASSQLPGLAGASKYF.

The chain couples TRBV6-5 to TRBJ2-1; D gene ambiguous. The CDR3 contains 15 residues. Trimming left V 4 bases short and J 0 bases short, with 10 bases between. Germline values: CDR1 MNHEY, CDR2 SVGAGI. CDR3 residues: CASSSPPSSYNEQFF. For the CDR3, the DNA is TGTGCCAGCAGTTCACCCCCGAGCTCCTACAATGAGCAGTTCTTC.

This clonotype has only a few counts. The chain couples TRBV14 to TRBJ2-1; a weak D match, TRBD2 (6 bases). The length of the CDR3 is 16 residues. The V gene's germline CDR1 is SGHDN and CDR2 FVKESK. The V end lost 2 bases, the J end lost 3 bases, and 14 bases lay between the germline ends. Here the CDR3 reads CASSQPPGAYYNEQFF. DNA for the CDR3: TGTGCCAGCAGCCAACCACCGGGAGCCTACTACAATGAGCAGTTCTTC.